This T cell receptor (beta chain) emerged from a study of shared clonotypes between healthy human individuals. Donors comprised only Caucasian adults living in Nashville, Tennessee. Unsorted PBMC contributed approximately 300 ng DNA, 25,000 to 35,000 T cell genomes, to each replicate PCR. Data came from immunoSEQ multiplex PCR; TCRdb stores just in-frame clones and leaves some out. The data contain some 530,000 clones, roughly 80% of them singletons. In germline, CDR1 is SGHRS, CDR2 YFSETQ. Between the trimmed V and J ends, which lost 4 bases and 0 bases, there was a span of 9 bases. The CDR3 runs to 14 residues. With respect to this clone: A far larger clone is only one base removed, so a read error is likely. This CDR3 is also generated by other DNA sequences in the sample.

The chain uses TRBV5-1 and TRBJ2-3; unclear D gene. Input material: PBMCs. This receptor was taken from a woman aged 35 to 49 in good health. Some clones in this sample may be carry-over from other donors' samples. The CDR3 bases are TGCGCCAGCAGCCCTACGACTAGCACAGATACGCAGTATTTT. The encoded protein is CASSPTTSTDTQYF.